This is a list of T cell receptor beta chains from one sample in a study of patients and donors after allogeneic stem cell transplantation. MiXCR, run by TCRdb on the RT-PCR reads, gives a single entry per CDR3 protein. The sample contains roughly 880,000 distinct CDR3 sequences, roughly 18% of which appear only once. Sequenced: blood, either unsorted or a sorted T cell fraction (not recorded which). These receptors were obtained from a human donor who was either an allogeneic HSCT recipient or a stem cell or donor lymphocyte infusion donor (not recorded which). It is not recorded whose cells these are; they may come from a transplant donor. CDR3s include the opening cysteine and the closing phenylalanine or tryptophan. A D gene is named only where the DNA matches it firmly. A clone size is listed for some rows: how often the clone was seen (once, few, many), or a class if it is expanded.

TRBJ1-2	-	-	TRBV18	TGTGCCAGCTCACCGGGCAGGACCTACTATGGCTACACCTTC	CASSPGRTYYGYTF
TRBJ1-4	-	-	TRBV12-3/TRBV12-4	TGTGCCAGCAGTCCTAGGGACGGACCTAATGAAAAACTGTTTTTT	CASSPRDGPNEKLFF
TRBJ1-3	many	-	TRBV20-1	TGCAGTGCAACAGGGCGGGGAAGATCTGAACGGGGAAACACCATATATTTT	CSATGRGRSERGNTIYF
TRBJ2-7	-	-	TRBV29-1	TGCAGCGTTGGGGACGAGATTCTACGAGAGCAGTACTTC	CSVGDEILREQYF
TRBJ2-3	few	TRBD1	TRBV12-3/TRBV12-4	TGTGCCAGCAGTTTAAGCCGGACAGGCTTTTTATTTAGCACAGATACGCAGTATTTT	CASSLSRTGFLFSTDTQYF
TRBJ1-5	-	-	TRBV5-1	TGCGCCAGCAGCTTGATGGGGTCTCCCCAGCATTTT	CASSLMGSPQHF
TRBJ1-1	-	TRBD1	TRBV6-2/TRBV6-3	TGTGCCAGCACCCCGGGACAGCCTATGAACACTGAAGCTTTCTTT	CASTPGQPMNTEAFF
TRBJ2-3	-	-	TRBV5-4	TGTGCCAGCACACCTCCCCGGGTAGCGCCCACAGATACGCAGTATTTT	CASTPPRVAPTDTQYF
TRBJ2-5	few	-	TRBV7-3	TGTGCCAGCAGCTTAATTGGGGAAGGGCTAGTGGAGACCCAGTACTTC	CASSLIGEGLVETQYF
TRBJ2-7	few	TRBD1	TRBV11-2	TGTGCCAGCAGTCGAGCGTCCGGGACAGGTTCCTACGAGCAGTACTTC	CASSRASGTGSYEQYF
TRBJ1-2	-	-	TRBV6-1	TGTGCCAGCAGTCACCGGGGGGGCGAACACTATGGCTACACCTTC	CASSHRGGEHYGYTF
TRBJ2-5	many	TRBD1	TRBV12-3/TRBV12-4	TGTGCCAGCAGTTTATTGAGTCGAGGGGGCAGCGAGACCCAGTACTTC	CASSLLSRGGSETQYF
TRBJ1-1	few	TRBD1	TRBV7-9	TGTGCCAGCAGTTTCCCCTCCGATTCGACAGGGGAAACTGAAGCTTTCTTT	CASSFPSDSTGETEAFF
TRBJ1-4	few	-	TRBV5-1	TGCGCCAGCAGCTTGGCAAGGACTTCTAATGAAAAACTGTTTTTT	CASSLARTSNEKLFF